The clone carrying this T cell receptor beta chain was seen many times. TCRdb re-derived calls from the 5' RACE reads in MiXCR, one entry per CDR3 protein. The repertoire holds around 180,000 distinct CDR3 sequences, with roughly 18% as singletons. Germline CDR1 reads LNHNV; CDR2 reads YYDKDF (reference sequence). Trimming left V 1 base short and J 13 bases short, with 13 bases between. The CDR3 loop spans 12 amino acids. This sample was taken from a study of CD8 T cells in ankylosing spondylitis. The J gene is TRBJ2-5, the V gene TRBV15; the D gene is possibly TRBD1 (5 bases). The receptor comes from a male donor between 10 and 30 years old with ankylosing spondylitis or in good health (not recorded which). Input material: blood, either unsorted or a sorted T cell fraction (not recorded which). CDR3 nucleotide sequence: TGTGCCACCAGCAGAGCCGGACAAGCCCCGTACTTC. Its translation is CATSRAGQAPYF.